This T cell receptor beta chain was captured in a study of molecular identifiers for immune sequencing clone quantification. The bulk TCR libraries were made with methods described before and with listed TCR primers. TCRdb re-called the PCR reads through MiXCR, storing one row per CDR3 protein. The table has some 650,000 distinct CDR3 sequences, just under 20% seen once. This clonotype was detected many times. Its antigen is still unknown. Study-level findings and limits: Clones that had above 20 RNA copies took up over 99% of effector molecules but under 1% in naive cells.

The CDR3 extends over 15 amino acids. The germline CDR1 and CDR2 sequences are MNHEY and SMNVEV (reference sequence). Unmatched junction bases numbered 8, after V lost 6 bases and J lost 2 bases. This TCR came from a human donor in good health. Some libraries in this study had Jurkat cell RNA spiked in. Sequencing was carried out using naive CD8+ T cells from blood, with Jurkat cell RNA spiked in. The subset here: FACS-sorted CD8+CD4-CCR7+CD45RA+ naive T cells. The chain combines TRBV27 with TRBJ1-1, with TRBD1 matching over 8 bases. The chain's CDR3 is CASSLGGTGNTEAFF. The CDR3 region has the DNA TGTGCCAGCAGCTTAGGCGGGACAGGTAACACTGAAGCTTTCTTT.